This T cell receptor beta chain was identified during a study of T cells in localized non-small cell lung cancer. The germline CDR1 and CDR2 sequences are SNHLY and FYNNEI. Unmatched junction bases numbered 9, after V lost 7 bases and J lost 8 bases. The CDR3 contains 13 residues. Profiled with immunoSEQ multiplex PCR; TCRdb holds only in-frame clones, not every one. The table has around 41,000 clones, approximately 84% seen once. This specimen was peripheral blood, taken before any cancer treatment. The TCR sequence derives from a man aged 40 to 70 with stage I lung adenocarcinoma. The chain uses TRBV2 and TRBJ2-3; 7 positions agree with TRBD1. CDR3 sequence reads: CASNRGLGGTQYF. Written as DNA, the CDR3 is TGTGCCAGCAATAGGGGGCTAGGGGGTACGCAGTATTTT. The full variable domain, in which reference TRBV2 and TRBJ2-3 provide the parts outside the CDR3, is EPEVTQTPSHQVTQMGQEVILRCVPISNHLYFYWYRQILGQKVEFLVSFYNNEISEKSEIFDDQFSVERPDGSNFTLKIRSTKLEDSAMYFCASNRGLGGTQYFGPGTRLTVL.